This passage covers 10 T cell receptor beta chains from one sample sequenced in a study of technical replicates of blood from a few donors (dated by TCRdb to about 2017). Library preparation was by the immunoSEQ multiplex PCR assay. In its TCRdb copy, this immuneACCESS table keeps in-frame sequences only and misses some clones. Where compared with another copy, unresolved V genes explain less than half of these, and the others have no known cause. For this sample there are around 70,000 clones; approximately 94% appear just once. The top ten constitute about 0.35% of the sample. The specimen sequenced was T cells isolated from PBMCs. The receptors here all came from a human donor in good health.

This clone is a singleton in its sample. This chain links TRBV6-1 with TRBJ1-1, with a possible D match to TRBD1 (5 bases). The CDR3 runs to 13 residues. Per the germline V gene, CDR1 is MNHNS and CDR2 is SASEGT. V dropped 4 bases and J dropped 4 bases, with 10 bases sitting between them. The CDR3 sequence: CASSASGGTEAFF. In DNA form, the CDR3 reads TGTGCCAGCAGTGCCTCGGGGGGCACTGAAGCTTTCTTT.

Remarks on this clone: At the DNA level, this CDR3 is encoded by other sequences in the same sample as well. The chain uses TRBV9 and TRBJ2-1; the D gene is possibly TRBD2 (6 bases). This CDR3 is built from 15 residues. Between the trimmed V and J ends, which lost 5 bases and 0 bases, there was a span of 12 bases. Germline V CDR1 and CDR2: SGDLS, YYNGEE. CDR3 sequence reads: CASSQSGSSYNEQFF. Here the CDR3 DNA reads TGTGCCAGCAGTCAGAGCGGGTCCTCCTACAATGAGCAGTTCTTC.

The chain couples TRBV5-6 to TRBJ1-1; no firm D call. This CDR3 comprises 12 residues. Trimming shortened V by 0 bases and J by 9 bases, and 9 bases separated the two germline ends. CDR1 SGHDT and CDR2 YYEEEE come from the germline V gene. For the CDR3, the DNA is TGTGCCAGCAGCTTGGCCAGGAAACAAGCTTTCTTT. This sequence encodes CASSLARKQAFF.

V gene TRBV9 combines with J gene TRBJ2-7; D might be TRBD2 (6 bases). V lost 4 bases to trimming and J lost 1 base, with 12 bases between them. The CDR3 is 14 residues long. Germline CDR1 and CDR2: SGDLS and YYNGEE. The CDR3 sequence is CASSPRAGSYEQYF. The CDR3 coding sequence is TGTGCCAGCAGCCCCCGCGCGGGGTCCTACGAGCAGTACTTC.

This sequence joins TRBV7-9 and TRBJ2-1; possibly TRBD2 for D (5 bases). The CDR3 extends over 12 amino acids. V lost 5 bases to trimming and J lost 8 bases, with 10 bases between them. The V gene's germline CDR1 is SEHNR and CDR2 FQNEAQ (reference sequence). The CDR3 spells CASSRLGDEQFF. DNA of the CDR3: TGTGCCAGCAGCCGCCTGGGAGATGAGCAGTTCTTC.

This chain uses TRBV30 with TRBJ1-1; 7 nucleotides align to TRBD1. The CDR3 spans 13 residues. Germline assignment: CDR1 GTSNPN and CDR2 SVGIG (reference sequence). V was pared by 8 bases and J by 3 bases, with 9 bases of the junction left unmatched. CDR3 nucleotide sequence: TGTGCCGGTAACCGACAGGGCGACACTGAAGCTTTCTTT. The encoded protein is CAGNRQGDTEAFF.

The CDR3 is CASSLESIALQGKNTQYF. In DNA form, the CDR3 reads TGTGCCAGCAGCTTAGAGTCTATTGCGCTACAGGGGAAGAATACGCAGTATTTT. V usage is TRBV7-2 and J usage is TRBJ2-3; 7 positions agree with TRBD1. Germline V gene sequence: CDR1 SGHTA, CDR2 FQGNSA. J gave up 7 bases and V 1 base, and 17 bases lay outside the gene matches. The CDR3 extends over 18 amino acids.

V gene TRBV7-9 combines with J gene TRBJ2-1; 8 bases are a match to TRBD2. From germline, CDR1 is SEHNR and CDR2 FQNEAQ (reference sequence). The CDR3 has 15 residues. V gave up 1 base and J gave up 10 bases; unmatched junction bases: 9. The CDR3 loop reads CASSLGLAGQWEQFF. Written as DNA, the CDR3 is TGTGCCAGCAGCTTAGGTCTAGCGGGTCAATGGGAGCAGTTCTTC.

V and J are TRBV6-5 and TRBJ2-7, with 9 positions matching TRBD2. In germline, CDR1 is MNHEY, CDR2 SVGAGI. The ends lost 0 bases at V and 3 bases at J; junction bases unmatched: 3. The CDR3 length is 15 residues. Written as DNA, the CDR3 is TGTGCCAGCAGTTACTCTAGCGGGAGCGGCTACGAGCAGTACTTC. It encodes CASSYSSGSGYEQYF.

The rearrangement links TRBV6-5 to TRBJ1-5, with D unresolved. The CDR3 extends over 15 amino acids. Trimming took off 0 bases at V and 5 bases at J, with 11 bases between the two ends. CDR1 MNHEY and CDR2 SVGAGI come from the germline V gene. CDR3: CASSYSSQVHQPQHF. The CDR3 nucleotides read TGTGCCAGCAGTTACTCGTCGCAGGTCCATCAGCCCCAGCATTTT.